Each of the 10 T cell receptor beta chains below was sequenced from the same sample in a study of blood T cell repertoires in COVID-19. The protocol was immunoSEQ multiplex PCR, while the TCRdb copy is restricted to in-frame clones and leaves out a portion. The profile covers a few hundred thousand clones, with about 83% appearing a single time and approximately 7.3% taken by the ten largest. Source material: PBMCs or T cells enriched from blood (not recorded which). The receptors originated from a woman in her 40s who had recovered from COVID-19.

The V gene is TRBV27, the J gene TRBJ2-7; a possible D gene is TRBD2 (5 bases). This CDR3 has 14 residues. V was shortened by 5 bases and J by 4 bases, with 15 bases between the two germline ends. Germline CDR1 is MNHEY and CDR2 is SMNVEV (reference sequence). The CDR3 loop reads CASSLTRVGYEQYV. CDR3 coding DNA: TGTGCCAGCAGTCTCACGAGGGTGGGGTACGAGCAGTACGTC.

The V gene is TRBV4-1, the J gene TRBJ1-2; unclear D gene. V gave up 0 bases and J gave up 5 bases, with 7 bases separating them. Germline CDR1 MGHRA, CDR2 YSYEKL. The CDR3 extends over 13 amino acids. The CDR3 region has the DNA TGCGCCAGCAGCCAAGAACCACGGTATGGCTACACCTTC. Encoded protein: CASSQEPRYGYTF.

This sequence joins TRBV28 and TRBJ1-1; D is unclear. Trimming removed 5 bases at V and 0 bases at J, with 13 bases between. Germline-derived CDR1 and CDR2 are MDHEN and SYDVKM. The CDR3 consists of 15 residues. The CDR3 bases are TGTGCCAGCAGTGGCAGCGACCGAATGAACACTGAAGCTTTCTTT. Protein product: CASSGSDRMNTEAFF.

This sequence joins TRBV6-2 or TRBV6-3 and TRBJ1-2; D remains ambiguous. CDR3 length: 16 amino acids. The germline CDR1 and CDR2 sequences are MNHEY and SVGEGT. V gave up 5 bases and J gave up 1 base, with 17 bases separating them. The CDR3 DNA is TGTGCCAGCAGTGTGGGCAGCCTGAACCATAACTATGGCTACACCTTC. Encoded protein: CASSVGSLNHNYGYTF.

The count of this clone is one. V is TRBV11-3 and J is TRBJ2-2, with D perhaps TRBD1 (8 bases). The CDR3 is 15 residues long. Germline values: CDR1 SGHNT, CDR2 YENEEA. V gave up 5 bases and J gave up 6 bases, with 16 bases separating them. The CDR3 is CASSLFTGGAGELFF. The DNA for the CDR3 is TGTGCCAGCAGCCTCTTTACAGGGGGGGCCGGGGAGCTGTTTTTT.

This chain connects TRBV4-1 to TRBJ2-3; 13 bases line up with TRBD2. This CDR3 contains 16 residues. With V trimmed by 3 bases and J by 8 bases, 8 bases remained unmatched. Germline lookup yields CDR1 MGHRA and CDR2 YSYEKL. The CDR3 sequence is CASSQAGTSGIATQYF. The CDR3 nucleotides are TGCGCCAGCAGCCAGGCCGGGACTAGCGGGATTGCTACGCAGTATTTT.

For this clone: Additional DNA sequences in this sample encode the identical CDR3. The rearrangement links TRBV28 to TRBJ2-5; the D gene is possibly TRBD1 (5 bases). This CDR3 has 13 amino acids. Germline V lookup: CDR1 MDHEN, CDR2 SYDVKM. The V end was cut by 2 bases, the J end by 2 bases, with 6 bases between. As DNA, the CDR3 is TGTGCCAGCAGTTTACCAGGGCAAGAGACCCAGTACTTC. Residues: CASSLPGQETQYF.

This clone came up a few times. The gene calls are TRBV14 and TRBJ2-7, with 8 bases fitting TRBD1. Looked up from germline, CDR1 is SGHDN and CDR2 is FVKESK. CDR3 length: 15 amino acids. With 4 bases clipped from V and 1 base from J, the junction kept 6 bases outside the gene matches. CDR3 DNA: TGTGCCAGCAGCCTTGGGACAGGAGGGTCCTACGAGCAGTACTTC. Amino acid sequence: CASSLGTGGSYEQYF.

The chain uses TRBV6-5 and TRBJ1-1, with D tentatively TRBD1 (5 bases). The CDR3 spans 12 residues. CDR1 is MNHEY, CDR2 SVGAGI, per germline. Trimming took off 6 bases at V and 8 bases at J, with 13 bases between the two ends. CDR3 DNA sequence: TGTGCCAGCAGCCGCGGGGCGTCCGAAGCTTTCTTT. Its translation is CASSRGASEAFF.

The chain is built from TRBV20-1 and TRBJ2-1; maybe TRBD1 (5 bases). V was shortened by 6 bases and J by 11 bases, with 14 bases between the two germline ends. Germline loops: CDR1 DFQATT, CDR2 SNEGSKA (reference sequence). The length of the CDR3 is 11 residues. CDR3 loop: CSARLQDQQFF. CDR3 nucleotide sequence: TGCAGTGCCAGATTACAGGACCAGCAGTTCTTC.